The sequence of this T cell receptor (beta chain) was determined in a study of OX40 agonist ivuxolimab in advanced cancers. As for the study in general: Patients undergoing dose escalation presented with hepatocellular carcinoma, melanoma, renal cell or head and neck cancer. Partial responses were seen in three patients, one with hepatocellular carcinoma and two with cutaneous melanoma.

Blood was sampled at baseline, cycle 4 day 1, and cycle 7 day 1. Worth noting for this clone: The antigen remains undetermined.

Profiling relied on immunoSEQ multiplex PCR, and the TCRdb table lists in-frame clones only, not all of them. Of just over 60,000 clones in the sample, roughly 90% are singletons; the top ten hold approximately 16%. Study-level points and caveats: CD8+ T cells (on average) carried more expanded clones than CD4+ T cells.

The sequence was collected from an adult with an advanced solid tumor such as melanoma, head and neck, liver or kidney cancer. The sample was CD4+ or CD8+ T cells sorted from blood, taken in a trial of the OX40 agonist ivuxolimab.

CDR3 amino acids: CASSQLAAGRAFF. CDR3 in DNA: TGCGCCAGCAGCCAACTTGCCGCAGGGAGAGCTTTCTTT. The chain joins TRBV4-1 to TRBJ1-1; a possible D gene is TRBD1 (5 bases). The CDR3 runs to 13 residues. From germline, CDR1 is MGHRA and CDR2 YSYEKL. Trimming cost V 2 bases and J 10 bases, with 14 bases left between them.